This entry is about one TCR beta chain. What it binds is unknown. This sample stems from a study of PD-1 blockade in classical Hodgkin lymphoma. Study results and caveats: In CD4+ cells, TCR diversity went up significantly by C4D1, but in CD8+ cells it did not. Although disease activity or prior therapy may be involved, causes of the repertoire differences remain undefined.

The CDR3 consists of 14 residues. With 4 bases removed from V and 1 base from J, the gap between germline ends came to 11 bases. From germline, CDR1 is SGHRS and CDR2 YFSETQ. The data were produced by immunoSEQ multiplex PCR, yet TCRdb's version contains in-frame clones alone and is incomplete. The sample yields roughly 41,000 clones, around 88% seen once. Relapses following autologous stem cell transplantation were seen in all patients, with brentuximab vedotin exposure varying. Patients showed best responses of complete response, partial response or progressive disease. This sequence joins TRBV5-1 and TRBJ1-1; no clear D. The clonotype comes from a human donor with classical Hodgkin lymphoma. This specimen was peripheral blood mononuclear cells (PBMCs), taken before the second cycle of nivolumab. As DNA, the CDR3 is TGCGCCAGCAGCCCCATAGGGAGGAACACTGAAGCTTTCTTT. Amino acids: CASSPIGRNTEAFF.